This T cell receptor (beta chain) was sequenced during a study of blood T cell repertoires in COVID-19. Whole-study context: The United States, Italy and Spain were the sources of the acute and convalescent COVID-19 samples. PBMCs, B-cell-depleted T cells, or T cells provided the cDNA or gDNA that made up the material.

This clone turned up a few times. Repertoires were generated with immunoSEQ multiplex PCR, while TCRdb's copy carries only in-frame clones and drops some. The sample contains 100,000 to 150,000 clones, about 88% of which appear only once. This sequence was found in a woman at least 80 years old with acute or convalescent COVID-19. The sample was peripheral blood.

As DNA, the CDR3 is TGCGCCAGCAGCCAAACGGGACAGGGCGAGGTGTACTTC. Protein product: CASSQTGQGEVYF. The chain uses TRBV5-1 and TRBJ2-4; TRBD1 agrees at 9 bases. CDR1 and CDR2 from the germline V gene are SGHRS and YFSETQ. J lost 15 bases, V lost 4 bases, and 11 bases had no gene match. This CDR3 is built from 13 residues.